A single sample is the source of the 23 T cell receptor beta chains below, sequenced in a study of regulatory T cells in long-lasting Graves disease. The TCR beta library used iRepertoire HTBI primers with Arm-PCR amplification of CDR3. Using its own MiXCR run on the multiplex PCR reads, TCRdb lists one record per CDR3 protein. The sample includes more than 300,000 distinct CDR3 sequences, less than 30% of them seen just once. Time point denoted: persistent/refractory GD, antithyroid drugs over 5 years with positive TRAb. Construction of the TCR library relied on RNA isolated from PBMCs. The sequencing here drew on peripheral blood mononuclear cells (PBMCs), taken when the disease was refractory, from a patient treated with antithyroid drugs. The source is a middle-aged woman with Graves disease.

This chain connects TRBV2 to TRBJ2-1; TRBD2 matches 16 bases. CDR3 length equals 18 residues. CDR1 SNHLY and CDR2 FYNNEI come from the germline V gene. V gave up 3 bases and J gave up 1 base; unmatched junction bases: 3. The CDR3 nucleotides are TGTGCCAGCAGTGATGGGACTAGCGGGAGGGGGTCCTACAATGAGCAGTTCTTC. Amino acids: CASSDGTSGRGSYNEQFF.

This chain links TRBV18 with TRBJ2-7; D assignment may be TRBD1 or TRBD2 (5 bases each). Per germline, CDR1 KGHSH and CDR2 LQKENI. This CDR3 has 15 amino acids. The V end was cut by 5 bases, the J end by 5 bases, with 19 bases between. The DNA for the CDR3 is TGTGCCAGCTCAGGGCCAAACCGGGACGGCGACGAGCAGTACTTC. This sequence encodes CASSGPNRDGDEQYF.

The genes are TRBV12-3 or TRBV12-4 and TRBJ2-1; TRBD2 agrees at 9 bases. Trimming cost V 5 bases and J 4 bases; bases outside gene matches: 6. The CDR3 is 15 amino acids. The CDR3 spells CASSHSGSTYNEQFF. The DNA of the CDR3 is TGTGCCAGCAGTCATAGCGGGAGCACATACAATGAGCAGTTCTTC.

This clonotype was seen a few times. V is TRBV20-1 and J is TRBJ2-7, with D maybe TRBD2 (5 bases). CDR1 is DFQATT, CDR2 SNEGSKA, per germline (reference sequence). V was trimmed by 0 bases and J by 5 bases, leaving 11 bases between them. CDR3 size: 13 residues. DNA for the CDR3: TGCAGTGCTAGAGATCCCGGGAACCACGAGCAGTACTTC. Encoded protein: CSARDPGNHEQYF.

V and J are TRBV5-1 and TRBJ1-1; 9 bases are shared with TRBD1. CDR1 SGHRS and CDR2 YFSETQ come from the germline V gene. V gave up 0 bases and J gave up 4 bases; unmatched junction bases: 7. The CDR3 contains 16 residues. Here the CDR3 DNA reads TGCGCCAGCAGCTTGGGCACAGGGGGCGCCGGCACTGAAGCTTTCTTT. Residues: CASSLGTGGAGTEAFF.

The J gene is TRBJ2-5, the V gene TRBV5-1, with 10 bases matching TRBD2. The J segment lost 2 bases and the V segment lost 4 bases, leaving 8 bases of the junction unmatched. The germline V gene encodes CDR1 SGHRS and CDR2 YFSETQ. This CDR3 comprises 16 residues. The CDR3 nucleotides read TGCGCCAGCAGCGCCAGACTAGCGGGCCCTCAAGAGACCCAGTACTTC. Its protein is CASSARLAGPQETQYF.

At least ten counts were recorded for this clonotype. The CDR3, as DNA: TGTGCCAGCAGTTTTTTACTGGGCACCGGGGAGCTGTTTTTT. Residues: CASSFLLGTGELFF. The rearrangement joins TRBV12-3 or TRBV12-4 to TRBJ2-2; D remains ambiguous. The CDR3 has 14 residues. Trimming left V 3 bases short and J 4 bases short, with 9 bases between.

A few counts support this clonotype. The genes are TRBV20-1 and TRBJ2-2; TRBD1 matches 7 bases. Germline lookup yields CDR1 DFQATT and CDR2 SNEGSKA (reference sequence). V shed 0 bases, J shed 5 bases, and the junction held 6 bases outside the gene matches. CDR3 length equals 15 residues. DNA of the CDR3: TGCAGTGCTAGAGACCCGACAGGGCAGACCGGGGAGCTGTTTTTT. Its translation: CSARDPTGQTGELFF.

This clonotype was recorded at least ten times. The chain couples TRBV28 to TRBJ1-5; D not certain. Germline V gene sequence: CDR1 MDHEN, CDR2 SYDVKM. This CDR3 has 14 residues. The V gene lost 6 bases and the J gene lost 3 bases, with 12 bases spanning the gap. CDR3 region: CASSPTGDNQPQHF. Here the CDR3 DNA reads TGTGCCAGCAGCCCTACCGGGGACAATCAGCCCCAGCATTTT. Drawing the rest from reference TRBV28 and TRBJ1-5, the complete variable domain is DVKVTQSSRYLVKRTGEKVFLECVQDMDHENMFWYRQDPGLGLRLIYFSYDVKMKEKGDIPEGYSVSREKKERFSLILESASTNQTSMYLCASSPTGDNQPQHFGDGTRLSIL.

This clonotype was picked up a small number of times. The J gene is TRBJ2-7, the V gene TRBV5-1; weak D call: TRBD1 (6 bases). CDR3 size: 15 residues. Per germline, CDR1 SGHRS and CDR2 YFSETQ. Trimming pared 0 bases from V and 5 bases from J, leaving 15 bases between. The DNA of the CDR3 is TGCGCCAGCAGCTTGGGAGAGGGGGTGAACAACGAGCAGTACTTC. Amino acids: CASSLGEGVNNEQYF.

This clonotype showed up many times. The genes are TRBV6-2 or TRBV6-3 and TRBJ2-1, with 9 nucleotides matching TRBD2. Germline-derived CDR1 and CDR2 are MNHEY and SVGEGT. V trimming: 7 bases; J trimming: 7 bases; junction bases outside the gene matches: 11. The CDR3 runs to 15 residues. CDR3 coding DNA: TGTGCCAGCACCCCACAGGGACTAGCTCGTAATGAGCAGTTCTTC. Protein product: CASTPQGLARNEQFF.

This clonotype has more than one count but fewer than ten. The chain uses TRBV15 and TRBJ2-5; 9 bases align to TRBD2. Germline lookup yields CDR1 LNHNV and CDR2 YYDKDF (reference sequence). The CDR3 consists of 14 residues. J was trimmed by 3 bases and V by 5 bases; bases with no gene match: 4. Here the CDR3 reads CATSPPSGKETQYF. CDR3 coding DNA: TGTGCCACCAGCCCCCCTAGCGGGAAAGAGACCCAGTACTTC. The full variable domain, rest sourced from reference TRBV15 and TRBJ2-5, is DAMVIQNPRYQVTQFGKPVTLSCSQTLNHNVMYWYQQKSSQAPKLLFHYYDKDFNNEADTPDNFQSRRPNTSFCFLDIRSPGLGDTAMYLCATSPPSGKETQYFGPGTRLLVL.

The sample holds one count of this clonotype. A junction end diverges from the germline sequence, so it may reflect a read error. The V and J genes are TRBV7-9 and TRBJ1-4; 7 bases map to TRBD1. The germline V gene encodes CDR1 SEHNR and CDR2 FQNEAQ (reference sequence). CDR3 length: 14 residues. CDR3 protein: CASRAKGANEELFF. CDR3 sequence (DNA): TGTGCCAGCAGAGCCAAGGGGGCTAATGAAGAACTGTTTTTT.

Ten or more counts support this clonotype. V usage is TRBV2 and J usage is TRBJ2-2, with a weak D call TRBD1 (5 bases). CDR3 size: 14 residues. Germline V gene lookup returns CDR1 SNHLY and CDR2 FYNNEI. Trimming took off 4 bases at V and 1 base at J, with 7 bases between the two ends. Written as DNA, the CDR3 is TGTGCCAGCAGTGCCCAGGGGAACACCGGGGAGCTGTTTTTT. Translation: CASSAQGNTGELFF.

This clonotype was counted a few times. The J gene is TRBJ2-6, the V gene TRBV14; 9 bases are shared with TRBD1. Trimming took 2 bases from V and 1 from J; bases not matched to a gene: 24. This CDR3 comprises 24 residues. Germline V gene data show CDR1 as SGHDN and CDR2 as FVKESK. The CDR3 DNA follows: TGTGCCAGCAGCCAACGGGGAGGTTTCCTGCGGCGGGGACAGGGTTTATCTGGGGCCAACGTCCTGACTTTC. It codes for CASSQRGGFLRRGQGLSGANVLTF.

This clonotype was seen more than once but under ten times. The chain is built from TRBV20-1 and TRBJ2-2, with a weak D call TRBD2 (5 bases). Germline CDR1 and CDR2: DFQATT and SNEGSKA (reference sequence). The CDR3 spans 15 residues. The V end was cut by 0 bases, the J end by 1 base, with 9 bases between. The chain's CDR3 is CSARDPAVNTGELFF. CDR3 DNA sequence: TGCAGTGCTAGAGATCCAGCGGTGAACACCGGGGAGCTGTTTTTT.

This clonotype has just a few counts. The rearrangement joins TRBV6-1 to TRBJ2-7; D may be TRBD2 (6 bases). Looked up from germline, CDR1 is MNHNS and CDR2 is SASEGT. This CDR3 region has 15 residues. V gave up 1 base and J gave up 3 bases, with 13 bases separating them. DNA of the CDR3: TGTGCCAGCAGTGAAGTAGCTAGCGCTATCTACGAGCAGTACTTC. As protein: CASSEVASAIYEQYF.

There are many counts of this clonotype. The chain links TRBV5-5 to TRBJ1-1; 9 bases fit TRBD1. Looked up from germline, CDR1 is SGHKS and CDR2 is YYEKEE (reference sequence). With 2 bases clipped from V and 7 bases from J, the junction kept 9 bases outside the gene matches. This CDR3 has 15 amino acids. Here the CDR3 reads CASSLEHGTGFEAFF. The CDR3 nucleotides are TGTGCCAGCAGCTTAGAACACGGGACAGGGTTTGAAGCTTTCTTT.

This clonotype was seen many times. The chain carries TRBV2 and TRBJ2-7, with a tentative D call TRBD2 (6 bases). Trimming took off 6 bases at V and 3 bases at J, with 24 bases between the two ends. The CDR3 runs to 17 residues. Per germline, CDR1 SNHLY and CDR2 FYNNEI. The CDR3 region has the DNA TGTGCCAGCAGCGCACTACTAGCCTCCACGGAAAACTACGAGCAGTACTTC. The encoded protein is CASSALLASTENYEQYF.

The sample holds a few counts of this clonotype. This chain connects TRBV29-1 to TRBJ2-2, with TRBD2 matching over 10 bases. Germline loops: CDR1 SQVTM, CDR2 ANQGSEA. The CDR3 runs to 17 residues. The J segment lost 0 bases and the V segment lost 7 bases, leaving 11 bases of the junction unmatched. CDR3 sequence: CSAGEDSGRPNTGELFF. CDR3 coding DNA: TGCAGCGCCGGGGAGGATAGCGGGAGGCCGAACACCGGGGAGCTGTTTTTT.

This clonotype showed up many times. The J gene is TRBJ1-2, the V gene TRBV28, with 10 positions matching TRBD1. Germline CDR1 and CDR2: MDHEN and SYDVKM. The CDR3 covers 17 residues. After removal of 3 bases from V and 1 base from J, the junction contained 8 bases not matched to a gene. The CDR3 nucleotides read TGTGCCAGCAGTTTTCATACCCGGACAGGGGGTAACTATGGCTACACCTTC. It is translated as CASSFHTRTGGNYGYTF.

The genes are TRBV29-1 and TRBJ2-7; possible D gene TRBD2, 5 bases. The CDR3 extends over 15 amino acids. Per the germline V gene, CDR1 is SQVTM and CDR2 is ANQGSEA. Trimming took 3 bases from V and 0 from J, leaving 15 bases between them. The CDR3 DNA reads as TGCAGCGTTGAGCTCCAACAGCGGAGCTCCTACGAGCAGTACTTC. This encodes CSVELQQRSSYEQYF.

The CDR3, as DNA: TGTGCCAGTCTAGGCGGGGTTGGGGAGCTGTTTTTT. This codes for CASLGGVGELFF. The chain uses TRBV19 and TRBJ2-2, with a tentative D call TRBD2 (6 bases). The CDR3 is 12 amino acids. Trimming shortened V by 8 bases and J by 8 bases, and 12 bases separated the two germline ends. CDR1 and CDR2 (germline): LNHDA, SQIVND (reference sequence).